The clone carrying this T cell receptor (beta chain) was detected many times. Antigen unknown. Per the germline V gene, CDR1 is LGHDT and CDR2 is YNNKEL (reference sequence). The CDR3 length is 22 residues. V lost 0 bases to trimming and J lost 4 bases; unmatched junction nucleotides: 23. This sample is part of a study of T cells in Graves' hyperthyroidism and ophthalmopathy. Amplification targeted TCR beta CDR3 regions from RNA transcripts. First-round RT-PCR of the TCR CDR3 relied on the HTBI primer set. TCRdb called the multiplex PCR reads again in MiXCR, with one record for every CDR3 protein. The table shows fewer than 350,000 distinct CDR3 sequences, with roughly 15% occurring only once. With a duration under 2 months, the hyperthyroidism was newly diagnosed in patients aged 18 to 65. The study excluded patients with uncontrolled infection, other autoimmune disease, pregnancy or lactation. Study observations and caveats: Before onset, by a median of around 6.4 months, the model predicted ophthalmopathy. Blood held most thyroid clonotypes expanded above 0.001 frequency.

This chain links TRBV3-1 with TRBJ2-5, with 10 bases identical to TRBD2. This clonotype was sampled from a woman aged 45-65 years with Graves' hyperthyroidism that later progressed to Graves' ophthalmopathy. The specimen sequenced was blood. The DNA for the CDR3 is TGTGCCAGCAGCCAAGAGGGGAGGGGGCTTCATGCTAGCGGGAGTCAATCAGAGACCCAGTACTTC. This encodes CASSQEGRGLHASGSQSETQYF.